The 6 T cell receptor beta chains listed next were all sequenced from one sample in a study of blood T cells in healthy people across ages. Primed by a sample-barcoded 5' primer and a J-beta primer mix, a second PCR proceeded for 7 to 11 cycles. Via MiXCR, TCRdb re-called the 5' RACE reads, giving one row per CDR3 protein. The table shows roughly 1.9 million distinct CDR3 sequences, with roughly two fifths occurring only once. Sequencing input: blood. The receptors shown here come from a human donor in good health.

The chain links TRBV29-1 to TRBJ2-1, with 8 bases matching TRBD2. CDR1 SQVTM and CDR2 ANQGSEA come from the germline V gene. V lost 4 bases, J lost 0 bases, and 8 bases stayed unmatched. This CDR3 comprises 16 residues. The CDR3 DNA reads as TGCAGCGTTGCAGCGGGAGCGATCCACTCCTACAATGAGCAGTTCTTC. This sequence encodes CSVAAGAIHSYNEQFF.

This clonotype has just a few counts. The chain joins TRBV20-1 to TRBJ2-7; 7 bases agree with TRBD2. This CDR3 has 13 amino acids. In germline, CDR1 is DFQATT, CDR2 SNEGSKA (reference sequence). The trim removed 5 bases at V and 3 bases at J, leaving 7 bases unmatched. The CDR3 spells CSARGSGHYEQYF. The DNA for the CDR3 is TGCAGTGCTCGTGGTAGCGGGCACTACGAGCAGTACTTC.

The gene calls are TRBV12-3 or TRBV12-4 and TRBJ2-4; 7 bases align to TRBD1. V lost 1 base to trimming and J lost 12 bases; unmatched junction nucleotides: 9. The CDR3 spans 14 residues. Here the CDR3 DNA reads TGTGCCAGCAGTTTAGGGACAGGAAGTTCTGGTCAGTACTTC. Its translation is CASSLGTGSSGQYF.

This clonotype appeared a few times. At one of its ends the junction is not consistent with the germline gene, which may arise from a read error. The CDR3 protein is CASSLSLAITDTQYF. CDR3 DNA: TGTGCTAGCAGCTTGTCGCTAGCGATAACAGATACGCAGTATTTT. The genes are TRBV7-7 and TRBJ2-3; a weak D match, TRBD2 (6 bases). From germline, CDR1 is SSHAT and CDR2 FNYEAQ (reference sequence). The CDR3 covers 15 residues. The full variable domain, completed using reference TRBV7-7 and TRBJ2-3, is GAGVSQSPRYKVTKRGQDVTLRCDPISSHATLYWYQQALGQGPEFLTYFNYEAQPDKSGLPSDRFSAERPEGSISTLTIQRTEQRDSAMYRCASSLSLAITDTQYFGPGTRLTVL.

This clonotype has just a few counts. The chain joins TRBV18 to TRBJ1-4; D uncertain. This CDR3 comprises 15 residues. Trimming pared 1 base from V and 8 bases from J, leaving 14 bases between. The germline V gene has CDR1 KGHSH and CDR2 LQKENI. The CDR3 loop is CASSPRRSIMEKLFF. For the CDR3, the DNA is TGTGCCAGCTCACCACGCAGGAGTATTATGGAAAAACTGTTTTTT.

This clonotype was seen only a few times. The chain carries TRBV7-9 and TRBJ1-2; D is uncertain. The CDR3 contains 13 residues. V was pared by 4 bases and J by 5 bases, with 11 bases between. Germline V CDR1 and CDR2: SEHNR, FQNEAQ (reference sequence). Here the CDR3 reads CASSYSDKYGYTF. The CDR3 bases are TGTGCCAGCAGCTACTCAGACAAGTATGGCTACACCTTC.